A selection of T cell receptor beta chains follows, all from one sample in a study of blood T cell repertoires in COVID-19. Only in-frame clones appear in the TCRdb table, and some are missing; sequencing was by immunoSEQ multiplex PCR. The data hold more than 55,000 clones, with approximately 80% observed a single time. The sample consisted of peripheral blood. The receptor source for this set is a woman aged 50 to 65 with active or convalescent COVID-19. Both conserved end residues are trimmed from each CDR3. Fields, in order: V gene, CDR3 length, CDR3 protein.

TRBV13	13	ASSSASLSMETQY
TRBV19	12	ASSSTLGGYGYT
TRBV18	13	ASSPGTGNTGELF
TRBV7-3	13	ASSSSGGMNYGYT
TRBV5-6	13	ASTTSRIYNSPLH
TRBV25-1	10	ASWGGSTEAF
TRBV19	13	ASSMTGNSNTEAF
TRBV6-6	9	ASRANTEAF
TRBV24-1	14	ATSDSGTGYEETQY
TRBV6-2/TRBV6-3	12	ASSLRPSAYGYT
TRBV4-3	15	ASSQERHILEVDTQY
TRBV7-9	11	ASSHSRVYGYT
TRBV12-5	17	ASSFRVRGGQGAGGGYT
TRBV19	11	ASSIGGLQTQY
TRBV6-5	13	AHRPQGSSYNEQF
TRBV5-1	12	ASSPGLADPGWF
TRBV4-3	12	ASSQGQGVYEQY
TRBV18	14	ASSPPAGGTGNTIY
TRBV10-3	11	AIGQDPLTEAF
TRBV7-6	13	ASSAYEDGGYGYT
TRBV9	13	ASSVSLGQGGGYT
TRBV5-1	12	ASSLEGAGDTQY
TRBV7-8	13	ASSLEGQEPYGYT
TRBV29-1	11	SVRQGSTDTQY
TRBV18	12	ASSPSGIGEKLF
TRBV24-1	10	ATAGQNYGYT
TRBV7-3	10	ASSDSGVGYT
TRBV12-3/TRBV12-4	9	ASSSGQGQY
TRBV4-1	14	ASSHLAGTANYGYT
TRBV6-1	14	ASSEVPGSTNEKLF
TRBV29-1	10	SGHRADTEAF
TRBV5-1	13	ASSLGGRAMNEQF
TRBV30	11	AWSPNTKNIQY
TRBV5-4	11	ASSDLAHDEQY
TRBV7-8	17	ASSLSFGTSGRAAGELF
TRBV5-1	13	ASSQYRATNEKLF
TRBV10-3	14	AISESTGGYGQPQH
TRBV29-1	14	SAALTRQLSGNTIY
TRBV19	15	ASSTTSGRSNYNEQF
TRBV6-5	11	ASSYFGQHGYT
TRBV4-3	12	ASSQGQGSYEQY
TRBV7-9	13	ASRGSGVANEKLF
TRBV27	13	ASSDLAGVSYEQY
TRBV19	13	ASSIYRGSDYGYT
TRBV19	14	ASSTHTSGRGNEQF
TRBV5-4	13	ASSVLAGGLNEQF
TRBV7-9	11	AGLPSARNEQF
TRBV28	13	ASSLPGAVNTEAF
TRBV7-3	14	ASSLGSGRATDTQY
TRBV5-1	12	ASSLGTGNTEAF
TRBV5-6	13	ASSFFARANYGYT
TRBV7-9	11	ASANRDGEKLF
TRBV6-2/TRBV6-3	13	ASSRPGQGTEKLF
TRBV5-5	14	ASSLALAGAADTQY
TRBV5-1	11	ASSLGPSGTQY
TRBV10-1	13	ATTNREWGYNEQF
TRBV5-1	13	ASSIRDRGNNEQF
TRBV10-3	17	AISESGLAGGGSTGELF